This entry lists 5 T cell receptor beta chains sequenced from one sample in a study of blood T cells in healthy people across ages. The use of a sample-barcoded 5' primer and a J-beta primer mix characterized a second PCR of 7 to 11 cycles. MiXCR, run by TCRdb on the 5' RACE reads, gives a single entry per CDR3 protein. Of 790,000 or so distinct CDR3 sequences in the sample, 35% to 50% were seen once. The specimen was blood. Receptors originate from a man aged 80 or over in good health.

This chain's CDR3 is CASSYSFHTDTQYF. CDR3 coding DNA: TGTGCCAGCAGTTACTCGTTCCACACAGATACGCAGTATTTT. V usage is TRBV6-5 and J usage is TRBJ2-3, with D uncertain. V gave up 0 bases and J gave up 2 bases, with 6 bases separating them. The CDR3 extends over 14 amino acids. Germline CDR1 reads MNHEY; CDR2 reads SVGAGI.

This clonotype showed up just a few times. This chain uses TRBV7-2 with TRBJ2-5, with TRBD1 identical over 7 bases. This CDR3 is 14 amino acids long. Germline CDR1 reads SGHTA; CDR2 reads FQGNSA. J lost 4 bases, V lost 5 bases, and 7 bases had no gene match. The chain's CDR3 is CASSADRARETQYF. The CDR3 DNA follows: TGTGCCAGCAGCGCCGACAGGGCCAGAGAGACCCAGTACTTC.

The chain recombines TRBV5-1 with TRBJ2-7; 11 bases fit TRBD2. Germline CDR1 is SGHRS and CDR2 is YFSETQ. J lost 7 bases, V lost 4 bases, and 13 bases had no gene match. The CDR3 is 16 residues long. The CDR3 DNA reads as TGCGCCAGCAGCCTTAATAGCGGGAGGGCCTCCAATGAGCAGTACTTC. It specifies CASSLNSGRASNEQYF.

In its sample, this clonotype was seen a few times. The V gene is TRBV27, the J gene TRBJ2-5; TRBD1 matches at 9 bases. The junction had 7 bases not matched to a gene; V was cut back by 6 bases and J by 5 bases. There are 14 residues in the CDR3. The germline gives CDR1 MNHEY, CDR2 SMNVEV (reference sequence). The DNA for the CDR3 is TGTGCCAGCAGACAGGGGGCATTAGGGGAGACCCAGTACTTC. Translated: CASRQGALGETQYF.

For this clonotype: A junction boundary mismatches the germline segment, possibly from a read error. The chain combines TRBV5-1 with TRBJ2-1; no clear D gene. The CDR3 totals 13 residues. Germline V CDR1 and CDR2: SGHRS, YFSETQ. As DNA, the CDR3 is TGCGCCAGCAGCTGGGAAGGTTACAATGAGCGGTTCTTC. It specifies CASSWEGYNERFF.